This T cell receptor (beta chain) was profiled in a study of OX40 agonist ivuxolimab in advanced cancers. The overall study: An agonistic anti-OX40 (CD134) antibody, ivuxolimab, was used to treat the patients.

Blood sampling took place at baseline, cycle 4 day 1, and cycle 7 day 1. Remarks on this clone: Antigen specificity is unknown.

Using immunoSEQ multiplex PCR, the repertoire was profiled, and TCRdb retains in-frame clones only, with some absent. The sample lists tens of thousands of clones, roughly 89% occurring once. V dropped 4 bases and J dropped 1 base, with 10 bases sitting between them. The CDR3 spans 14 residues. Germline assignment: CDR1 SQVTM and CDR2 ANQGSEA. Overall study results and limits: In CD8+ T cells, expanded clones were on average more numerous than in CD4+. Both blood CD4+ and CD8+ T cells showed clonal growth by week 6 at 0.1 to 3.0 mg/kg.

This chain joins TRBV29-1 and TRBJ1-4; tentatively, D is TRBD1 (6 bases). The TCR originated in an adult with an advanced solid tumor such as melanoma, head and neck, liver or kidney cancer. The sequencing here drew on CD4+ or CD8+ T cells sorted from blood, taken in a trial of the OX40 agonist ivuxolimab. CDR3 sequence: CSVVQGLTNEKLFF. DNA for the CDR3: TGCAGCGTTGTTCAGGGGTTAACTAATGAAAAACTGTTTTTT.